The 13 T cell receptor beta chains below were found in one sample sequenced in a study of shared clonotypes between healthy human individuals. Assay: immunoSEQ multiplex PCR; the TCRdb copy retains only in-frame clones and omits some. This sample has around 1.1 million clones, with 60% to 85% found just once. The sequenced sample consisted of memory CD4+ T cells from PBMCs. The sample's subset: CD45RA-negative fraction. The source is a man between 18 and 35 years old in good health. Some clones in this sample may be carry-over from other donors' samples.

The CDR3 here is CASSPGLPNTGELFF. In DNA, the CDR3 is TGCGCCAGCAGCCCGGGACTCCCGAACACCGGGGAGCTGTTTTTT. The chain combines TRBV5-1 with TRBJ2-2, with D perhaps matching TRBD2 (6 bases). CDR3 length: 15 residues. Germline V lookup: CDR1 SGHRS, CDR2 YFSETQ. Trimming pared 4 bases from V and 0 bases from J, leaving 10 bases between.

V usage is TRBV7-9 and J usage is TRBJ2-3, with D hard to call. The germline V gene encodes CDR1 SEHNR and CDR2 FQNEAQ (reference sequence). The CDR3 consists of 11 residues. V lost 5 bases and J lost 10, with 10 bases in between. The CDR3 DNA is TGTGCCAGCAGCCCCGCTTTCGCGCAGTATTTT. The encoded protein is CASSPAFAQYF.

The chain employs TRBV15 and TRBJ2-3; TRBD2 aligns across 8 bases. Germline values: CDR1 LNHNV, CDR2 YYDKDF (reference sequence). The CDR3 contains 16 residues. J was trimmed by 3 bases and V by 1 base; bases with no gene match: 6. The CDR3 DNA follows: TGTGCCACCAGCAGAGGAAGCGGGAGAAGGACAGATACGCAGTATTTT. This translates into CATSRGSGRRTDTQYF.

Here the CDR3 DNA reads TGTGCCAGCGGGGACAACCGTATGAACACTGAAGCTTTCTTT. Translating it yields CASGDNRMNTEAFF. This chain joins TRBV6-1 and TRBJ1-1, with D perhaps TRBD1 (6 bases). V was clipped by 8 bases and J by 0 bases, with 13 bases between them. Per the germline V gene, CDR1 is MNHNS and CDR2 is SASEGT. The CDR3 consists of 14 residues.

V is TRBV18 and J is TRBJ2-7; 7 nucleotides agree with TRBD1. The V gene's germline CDR1 is KGHSH and CDR2 LQKENI. The CDR3 length is 13 residues. V lost 5 bases and J lost 1; bases outside the gene matches: 2. CDR3 region: CASSRGQSYEQYF. The CDR3 DNA reads TGTGCCAGCTCAAGGGGACAGTCCTACGAGCAGTACTTC.

The chain combines TRBV2 with TRBJ1-5, with 9 bases matching TRBD1. V lost 2 bases, J lost 5 bases, and 4 bases stayed unmatched. The CDR3 loop spans 15 amino acids. Looked up from germline, CDR1 is SNHLY and CDR2 is FYNNEI. The CDR3 spells CASSERGQGHQPQHF. DNA of the CDR3: TGTGCCAGCAGTGAAAGGGGACAGGGACATCAGCCCCAGCATTTT.

This clone was detected many times. This rearrangement joins TRBV4-1 to TRBJ1-5, with D perhaps matching TRBD1 (6 bases). Germline V gene data show CDR1 as MGHRA and CDR2 as YSYEKL. V gave up 1 base and J gave up 1 base, with 11 bases separating them. CDR3 length equals 16 residues. The chain's CDR3 is CASSQGPDRSNQPQHF. For the CDR3, the DNA is TGCGCCAGCAGCCAAGGACCCGACAGGAGCAATCAGCCCCAGCATTTT.

The rearrangement uses TRBV5-1 and TRBJ1-1; tentative D call: TRBD1 (5 bases). In germline, CDR1 is SGHRS, CDR2 YFSETQ. This CDR3 contains 14 residues. V shed 5 bases and J shed 5 bases, with 16 bases lying between them. The CDR3 protein is CASSSGRSETEAFF. CDR3 sequence (DNA): TGCGCCAGCAGTTCGGGACGTTCGGAGACTGAAGCTTTCTTT.

Remarks on this clone: One junction end does not reproduce the germline sequence, and a read error may be involved. This chain uses TRBV15 with TRBJ1-1; D may be TRBD1 (6 bases). The CDR3 contains 13 residues. In germline, CDR1 is LNHNV, CDR2 YYDKDF (reference sequence). CDR3 coding DNA: TGTGCCACCAACAGAGAGGGCAAGGGGGGAGCTTTCTTT. Its translation is CATNREGKGGAFF.

J is TRBJ1-4 and V is TRBV2; no clear D. Trimming pared 3 bases from V and 7 bases from J, leaving 12 bases between. Germline loops: CDR1 SNHLY, CDR2 FYNNEI. The CDR3 has 14 amino acids. The CDR3 loop reads CASSEGRVSEKLFF. The CDR3 DNA follows: TGTGCCAGCAGTGAGGGGAGGGTCTCTGAAAAACTGTTTTTT.

As concerns this clone: A much larger clone lies one base from this, so it may be a read error. The CDR3 end shows no conserved phenylalanine or tryptophan, and so a read error is likely. The rearrangement uses TRBV28 and TRBJ1-1, with TRBD1 matching over 8 bases. The CDR3 has 13 amino acids. Germline loops: CDR1 MDHEN, CDR2 SYDVKM. The CDR3 spells CVIQTGEDTEAFL. In DNA form, the CDR3 reads TGTGTCATCCAGACAGGGGAGGACACTGAAGCTTTCCTT.

As to this clone: Only one base separates this from a far larger clonotype, so it likely reflects a read error. This sample also contains other DNA sequences that code for the same CDR3. This rearrangement joins TRBV25-1 to TRBJ2-7; 9 bases align to TRBD1. The CDR3 loop spans 12 amino acids. The germline gives CDR1 MGHDK, CDR2 SYGVNS. CDR3 loop: CASGTGTYEQYF. The CDR3 nucleotides are TGCGCCAGCGGGACAGGGACCTACGAGCAGTACTTC.

The chain couples TRBV6-1 to TRBJ1-5; the D is unclear. V was pared by 1 base and J by 4 bases, with 14 bases between. CDR3 length: 16 residues. Germline V CDR1 and CDR2: MNHNS, SASEGT. The DNA of the CDR3 is TGTGCCAGCAGTGAAGAAACCCCGCAGAATAATCAGCCCCAGCATTTT. It is translated as CASSEETPQNNQPQHF.